Included here is one T cell receptor (beta chain) sequence, with context. The antigen remains unidentified. PCR was performed using 60 Vbeta and 13 Jbeta primers. TCRdb's table, derived via immunoSEQ multiplex PCR, lists solely in-frame clones and lacks some. The data contain some 150,000 clones, 70% to 85% of them singletons. The source of the sample is a study of cytomegalovirus exposure and HLA in healthy donors. Points from the study as a whole: An analysis that was carried out later associated 15,000 to 20,000 TCR beta sequences with HLA alleles at 0.05 false discovery rate. V segments that were indistinguishable, TRBV6-2 and TRBV6-3 among them, were omitted from analysis. Upon later analysis, HLA-associated TCR beta chains proved more clonally expanded than other, equally common chains.

V lost 5 bases and J lost 5, with 15 bases in between. This CDR3 comprises 15 residues. CDR1 LGHNA and CDR2 YNFKEQ come from the germline V gene. This chain joins TRBV4-2 and TRBJ2-2, with a weak D call TRBD2 (6 bases). Sequencing was done on a sample of PBMCs. The clonotype originates from a man aged 35 to 55 in good health and CMV-seronegative. This CDR3 is CASSKVLGTTGELFF. The CDR3 coding sequence is TGTGCCAGCAGCAAGGTCCTCGGGACTACCGGGGAGCTGTTTTTT.